The clone carrying this T cell receptor beta chain was detected only once. Antigen: not known. The record originates from a study of shared clonotypes between healthy human individuals. Overall study context: Contributing individuals were two females and a few males aged 18 to 49. Study outcomes and limitations: Blood alone was sampled, and tissue repertoires likely differ.

The team ran DNA from unsorted PBMCs on ten immunoSEQ deep assay plates for sequencing. Sequencing was performed with immunoSEQ multiplex PCR; in TCRdb, only in-frame clones are kept and a portion is missing. The sample yields around 530,000 clones, around 78% seen once. Around 90 million PBMCs supplied genomic DNA for unsorted samples. The germline CDR1 and CDR2 sequences are SGHAT and FQNNGV. With 4 bases clipped from V and 4 bases from J, the junction kept 10 bases outside the gene matches. This CDR3 spans 15 amino acids. This rearrangement joins TRBV11-2 to TRBJ2-7, with 7 bases fitting TRBD2. The receptor's source is a woman aged 40-49 years in good health. Some clones in this sample may be carry-over from other donors' samples. The sequenced sample consisted of PBMCs. For the CDR3, the DNA is TGTGCCAGCAGCTCTGGGGCTAGCGGCGGGTACGAGCAGTACTTC. Translating it yields CASSSGASGGYEQYF. The complete variable domain, with remaining parts taken from reference TRBV11-2 and TRBJ2-7, reads EAGVAQSPRYKIIEKRQSVAFWCNPISGHATLYWYQQILGQGPKLLIQFQNNGVVDDSQLPKDRFSAERLKGVDSTLKIQPAKLEDSAVYLCASSSGASGGYEQYFGPGTRLTVT.